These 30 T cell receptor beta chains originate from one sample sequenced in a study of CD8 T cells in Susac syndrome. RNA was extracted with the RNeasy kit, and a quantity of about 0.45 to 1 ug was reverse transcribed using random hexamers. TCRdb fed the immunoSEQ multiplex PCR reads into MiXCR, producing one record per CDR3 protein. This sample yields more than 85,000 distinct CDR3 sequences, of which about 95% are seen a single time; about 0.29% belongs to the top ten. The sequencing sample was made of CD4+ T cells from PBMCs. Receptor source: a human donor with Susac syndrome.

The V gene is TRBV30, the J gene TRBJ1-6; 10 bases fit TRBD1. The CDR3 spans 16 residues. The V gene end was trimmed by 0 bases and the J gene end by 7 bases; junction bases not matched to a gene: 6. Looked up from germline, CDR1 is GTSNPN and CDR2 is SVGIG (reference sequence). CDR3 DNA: TGTGCCTGGAGTGTAAGGGACAGGGGAAAGAATTCACCCCTCCACTTT. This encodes CAWSVRDRGKNSPLHF.

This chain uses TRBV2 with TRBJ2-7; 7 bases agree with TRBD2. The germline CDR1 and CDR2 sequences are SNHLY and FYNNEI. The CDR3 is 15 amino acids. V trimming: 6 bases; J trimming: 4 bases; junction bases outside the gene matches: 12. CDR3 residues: CASSKSGGGVYEQYF. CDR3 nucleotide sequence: TGTGCCAGCAGCAAGAGTGGGGGGGGAGTTTACGAGCAGTACTTC.

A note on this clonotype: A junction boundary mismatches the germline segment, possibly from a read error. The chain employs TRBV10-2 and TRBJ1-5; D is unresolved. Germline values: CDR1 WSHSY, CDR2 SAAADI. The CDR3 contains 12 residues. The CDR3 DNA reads TGTGCCAGTGGGGTGGACAATCAGCCCCAGCATTTT. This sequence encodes CASGVDNQPQHF.

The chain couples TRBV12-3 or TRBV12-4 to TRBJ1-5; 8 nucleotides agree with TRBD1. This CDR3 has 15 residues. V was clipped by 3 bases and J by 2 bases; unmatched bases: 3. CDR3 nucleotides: TGTGCCAGCAGTTTCTCGACAGGGGGCAATCAGCCCCAGCATTTT. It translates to CASSFSTGGNQPQHF.

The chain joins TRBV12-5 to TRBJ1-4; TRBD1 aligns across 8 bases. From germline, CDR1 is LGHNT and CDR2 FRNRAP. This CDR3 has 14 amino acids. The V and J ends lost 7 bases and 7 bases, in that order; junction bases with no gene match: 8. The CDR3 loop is CASEEDRVPEKLFF. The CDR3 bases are TGTGCTAGTGAGGAGGACAGGGTCCCTGAAAAACTGTTTTTT.

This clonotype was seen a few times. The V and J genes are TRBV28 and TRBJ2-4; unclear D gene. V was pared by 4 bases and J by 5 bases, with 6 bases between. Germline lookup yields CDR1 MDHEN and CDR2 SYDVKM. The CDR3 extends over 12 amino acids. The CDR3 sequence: CASSSLENIQYF. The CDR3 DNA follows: TGTGCCAGCAGTTCCCTCGAAAACATTCAGTACTTC.

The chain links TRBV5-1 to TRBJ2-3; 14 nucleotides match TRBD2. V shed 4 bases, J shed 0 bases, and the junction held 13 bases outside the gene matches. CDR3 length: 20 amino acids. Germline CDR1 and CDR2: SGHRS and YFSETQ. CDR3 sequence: CASSHPRTSGGPNSTDTQYF. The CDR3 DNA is TGCGCCAGCAGCCACCCCAGGACTAGCGGGGGGCCGAACAGCACAGATACGCAGTATTTT.

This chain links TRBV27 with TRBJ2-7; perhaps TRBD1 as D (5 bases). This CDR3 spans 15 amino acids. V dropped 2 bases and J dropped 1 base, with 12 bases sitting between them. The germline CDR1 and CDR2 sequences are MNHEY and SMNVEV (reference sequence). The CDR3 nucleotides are TGTGCCAGCAGTTTAGGAACAGGATGGTCCTACGAGCAGTACTTC. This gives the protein CASSLGTGWSYEQYF.

CDR3 coding DNA: TGTGCCAGCAGCCAAGATAGGAGTAGGGACAGGGGGAATCAGCCCCAGCATTTT. Amino acid sequence: CASSQDRSRDRGNQPQHF. This rearrangement joins TRBV4-2 to TRBJ1-5; 11 nucleotides match TRBD1. After removal of 0 bases from V and 4 bases from J, the junction contained 8 bases not matched to a gene. Germline-derived CDR1 and CDR2 are LGHNA and YNFKEQ. This CDR3 region has 18 residues.

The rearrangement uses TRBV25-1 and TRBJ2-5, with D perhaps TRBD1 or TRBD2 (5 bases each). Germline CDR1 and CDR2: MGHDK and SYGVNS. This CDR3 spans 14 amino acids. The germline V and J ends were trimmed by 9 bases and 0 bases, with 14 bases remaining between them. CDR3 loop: CASRDGINQETQYF. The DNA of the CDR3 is TGTGCCAGTAGGGACGGAATAAACCAAGAGACCCAGTACTTC.

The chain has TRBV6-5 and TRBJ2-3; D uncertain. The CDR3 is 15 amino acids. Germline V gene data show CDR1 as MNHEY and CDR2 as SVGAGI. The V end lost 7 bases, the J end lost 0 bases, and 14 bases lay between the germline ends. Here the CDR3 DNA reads TGTGCCAGCAAACAGAAGCGTCCAAGCACAGATACGCAGTATTTT. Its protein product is CASKQKRPSTDTQYF.

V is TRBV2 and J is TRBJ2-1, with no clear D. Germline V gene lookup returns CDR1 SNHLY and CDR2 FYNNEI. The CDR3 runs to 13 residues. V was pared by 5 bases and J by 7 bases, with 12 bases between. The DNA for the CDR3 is TGTGCCAGCAGTTTTTCTGTGTTTAATGAGCAGTTCTTC. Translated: CASSFSVFNEQFF.

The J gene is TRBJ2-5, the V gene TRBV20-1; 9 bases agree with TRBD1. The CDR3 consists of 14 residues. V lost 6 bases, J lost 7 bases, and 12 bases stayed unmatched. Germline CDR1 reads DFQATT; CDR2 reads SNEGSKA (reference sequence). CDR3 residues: CSAPGQGRFGTQYF. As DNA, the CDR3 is TGCAGTGCCCCGGGACAGGGACGTTTTGGGACCCAGTACTTC.

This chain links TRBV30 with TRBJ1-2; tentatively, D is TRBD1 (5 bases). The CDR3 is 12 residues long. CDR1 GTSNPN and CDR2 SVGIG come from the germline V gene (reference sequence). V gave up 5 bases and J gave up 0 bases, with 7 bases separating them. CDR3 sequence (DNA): TGTGCCTGGGACAGAGCTAACTATGGCTACACCTTC. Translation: CAWDRANYGYTF.

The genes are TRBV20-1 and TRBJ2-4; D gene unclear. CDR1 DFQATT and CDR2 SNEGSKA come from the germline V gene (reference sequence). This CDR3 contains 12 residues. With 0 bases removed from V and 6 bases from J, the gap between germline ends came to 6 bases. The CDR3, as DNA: TGCAGTGCTAGAGATTCCGCAAACATTCAGTACTTC. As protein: CSARDSANIQYF.

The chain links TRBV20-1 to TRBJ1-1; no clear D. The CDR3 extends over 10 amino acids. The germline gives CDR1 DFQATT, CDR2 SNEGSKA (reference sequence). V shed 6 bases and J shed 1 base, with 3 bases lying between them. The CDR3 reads CSATNTEAFF. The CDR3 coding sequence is TGCAGTGCCACGAACACTGAAGCTTTCTTT.

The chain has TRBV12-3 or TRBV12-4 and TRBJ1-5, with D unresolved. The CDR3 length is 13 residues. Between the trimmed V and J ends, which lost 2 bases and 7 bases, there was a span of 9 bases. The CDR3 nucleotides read TGTGCCAGCAGTTTAATGCCAGGCCAGCCCCAGCATTTT. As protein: CASSLMPGQPQHF.

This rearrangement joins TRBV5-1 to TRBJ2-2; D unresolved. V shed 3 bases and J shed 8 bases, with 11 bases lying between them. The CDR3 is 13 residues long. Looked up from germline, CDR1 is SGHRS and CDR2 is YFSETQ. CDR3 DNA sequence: TGCGCCAGCAGCTCGGCCCGATCGGGGGAGCTGTTTTTT. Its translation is CASSSARSGELFF.

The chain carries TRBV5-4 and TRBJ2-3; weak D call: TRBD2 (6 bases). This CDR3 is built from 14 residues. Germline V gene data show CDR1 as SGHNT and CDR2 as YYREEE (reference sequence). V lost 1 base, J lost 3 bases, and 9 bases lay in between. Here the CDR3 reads CASSLPGVTDTQYF. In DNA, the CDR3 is TGTGCCAGCAGCTTGCCGGGGGTGACAGATACGCAGTATTTT.

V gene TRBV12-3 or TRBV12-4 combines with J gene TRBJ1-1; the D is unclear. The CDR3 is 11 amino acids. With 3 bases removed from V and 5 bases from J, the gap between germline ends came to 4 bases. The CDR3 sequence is CASSFYTEAFF. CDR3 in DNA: TGTGCCAGCAGTTTTTATACTGAAGCTTTCTTT.

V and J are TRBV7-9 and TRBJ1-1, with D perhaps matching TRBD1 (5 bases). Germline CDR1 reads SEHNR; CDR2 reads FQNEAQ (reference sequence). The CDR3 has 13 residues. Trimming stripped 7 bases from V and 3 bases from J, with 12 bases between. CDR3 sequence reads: CASTGPGDTEAFF. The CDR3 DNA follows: TGTGCCAGCACCGGACCGGGGGACACTGAAGCTTTCTTT. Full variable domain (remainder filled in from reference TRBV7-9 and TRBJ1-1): DTGVSQNPRHKITKRGQNVTFRCDPISEHNRLYWYRQTLGQGPEFLTYFQNEAQLEKSRLLSDRFSAERPKGSFSTLEIQRTEQGDSAMYLCASTGPGDTEAFFGQGTRLTVV.

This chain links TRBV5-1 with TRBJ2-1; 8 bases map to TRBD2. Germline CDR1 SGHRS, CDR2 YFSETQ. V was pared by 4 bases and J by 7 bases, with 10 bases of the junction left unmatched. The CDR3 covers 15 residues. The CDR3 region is CASSLTGTSGNEQFF. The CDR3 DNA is TGCGCCAGCAGCCTTACCGGGACTAGTGGGAATGAGCAGTTCTTC.

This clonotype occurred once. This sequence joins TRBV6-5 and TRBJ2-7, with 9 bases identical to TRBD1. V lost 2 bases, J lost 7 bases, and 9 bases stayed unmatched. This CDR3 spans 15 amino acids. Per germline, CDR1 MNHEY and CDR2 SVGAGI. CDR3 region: CASSYLGQGPQEQYF. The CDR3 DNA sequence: TGTGCCAGCAGTTACCTGGGACAGGGACCCCAAGAGCAGTACTTC.

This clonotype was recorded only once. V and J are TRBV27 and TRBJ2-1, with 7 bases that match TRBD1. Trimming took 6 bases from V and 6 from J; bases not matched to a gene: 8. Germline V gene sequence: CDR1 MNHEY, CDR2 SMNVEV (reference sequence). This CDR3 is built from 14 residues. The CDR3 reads CASSSFRQGNEQFF. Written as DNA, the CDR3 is TGTGCCAGCAGCTCTTTTCGACAGGGCAATGAGCAGTTCTTC.

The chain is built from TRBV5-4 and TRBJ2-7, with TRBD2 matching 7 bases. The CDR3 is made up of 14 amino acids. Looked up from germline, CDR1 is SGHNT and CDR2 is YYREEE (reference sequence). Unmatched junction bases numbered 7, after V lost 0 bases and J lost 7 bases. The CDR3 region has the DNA TGTGCCAGCAGCTTGGATGGTGGGGGAGGGGAGCAGTACTTC. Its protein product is CASSLDGGGGEQYF.

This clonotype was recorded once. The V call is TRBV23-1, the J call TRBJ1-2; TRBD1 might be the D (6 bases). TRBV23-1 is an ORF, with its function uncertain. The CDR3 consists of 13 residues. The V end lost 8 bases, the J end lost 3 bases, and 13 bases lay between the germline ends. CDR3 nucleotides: TGCGCCAGCCGGGGGGGCGCGGACTATGGCTACACCTTC. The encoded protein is CASRGGADYGYTF.

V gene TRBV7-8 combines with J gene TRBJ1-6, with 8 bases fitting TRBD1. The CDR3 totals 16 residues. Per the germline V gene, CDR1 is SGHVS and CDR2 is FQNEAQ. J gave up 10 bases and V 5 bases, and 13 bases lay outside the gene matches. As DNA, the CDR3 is TGTGCCAGCAGCGTAGTTCAGGGGGCCGGGGGCTCACCCCTCCACTTT. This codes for CASSVVQGAGGSPLHF.

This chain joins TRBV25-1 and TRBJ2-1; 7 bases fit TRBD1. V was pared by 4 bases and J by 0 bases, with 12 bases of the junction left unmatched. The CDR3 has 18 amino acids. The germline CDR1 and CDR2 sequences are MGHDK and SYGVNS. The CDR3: CASSGAFPGQSSYNEQFF. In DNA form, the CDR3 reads TGTGCCAGCAGTGGGGCTTTTCCGGGACAGAGCTCCTACAATGAGCAGTTCTTC.

The CDR3, as DNA: TGCAGCGTTGAGTCGGGGGTGGGGCAGCCCCAGCATTTT. It codes for CSVESGVGQPQHF. The chain couples TRBV29-1 to TRBJ1-5, with D perhaps TRBD1 (5 bases). CDR3 length: 13 residues. The V end was cut by 3 bases, the J end by 7 bases, with 13 bases between. Germline V gene data show CDR1 as SQVTM and CDR2 as ANQGSEA. Full variable domain (rest looked up from reference TRBV29-1 and TRBJ1-5): SAVISQKPSRDICQRGTSLTIQCQVDSQVTMMFWYRQQPGQSLTLIATANQGSEATYESGFVIDKFPISRPNLTFSTLTVSNMSPEDSSIYLCSVESGVGQPQHFGDGTRLSIL.

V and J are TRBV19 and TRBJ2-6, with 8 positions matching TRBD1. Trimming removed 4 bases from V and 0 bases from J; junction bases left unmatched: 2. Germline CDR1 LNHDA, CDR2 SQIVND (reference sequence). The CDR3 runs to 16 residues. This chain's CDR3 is CASSRGQASGANVLTF. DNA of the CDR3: TGTGCCAGTAGTAGGGGACAGGCCTCTGGGGCCAACGTCCTGACTTTC.